What follows are 27 T cell receptor beta chains derived from one specimen sequenced in a study of blood T cell repertoires in COVID-19 (dated by TCRdb to 2020 to 2021). Receptor amplification or capture employed the immunoSEQ multiplex PCR assay. TCRdb took this table from immuneACCESS and kept in-frame rearrangements with V and J called. Such tables lack part of the clones; where checked against another copy, unresolved V genes explain under half of the gap, and the rest is unexplained. Across this sample there are 300,000 to 400,000 clones, with around 85% seen only once. The ten biggest clones cover approximately 1.9% of the sample. Specimen: PBMCs or T cells enriched from blood (not recorded which). These receptors all come from a woman in her twenties or thirties who had been exposed to COVID-19.

The rearrangement links TRBV11-2 to TRBJ1-4, with 9 nucleotides matching TRBD1. This CDR3 spans 17 amino acids. The V gene's germline CDR1 is SGHAT and CDR2 FQNNGV. V lost 4 bases, J lost 4 bases, and 10 bases stayed unmatched. The CDR3 spells CASSSVKRTGDNEKLFF. For the CDR3, the DNA is TGTGCCAGCAGCTCAGTTAAGAGGACAGGGGATAATGAAAAACTGTTTTTT.

This rearrangement joins TRBV30 to TRBJ1-5; 7 bases are shared with TRBD1. The CDR3 is 14 residues long. Germline values: CDR1 GTSNPN, CDR2 SVGIG (reference sequence). J gave up 5 bases and V 4 bases, and 8 bases lay outside the gene matches. In DNA, the CDR3 is TGTGCCTGGACCCGACGACAGGGCGATCAGCCCCAGCATTTT. It encodes CAWTRRQGDQPQHF. The entire variable domain, with the rest obtained from reference TRBV30 and TRBJ1-5, is as follows: SQTIHQWPATLVQPVGSPLSLECTVEGTSNPNLYWYRQAAGRGLQLLFYSVGIGQISSEVPQNLSASRPQDRQFILSSKKLLLSDSGFYLCAWTRRQGDQPQHFGDGTRLSIL.

DNA of the CDR3: TGTGCCAGCAGCCAACTGACAGGATTCTACGAGCAGTACTTC. Amino acid sequence: CASSQLTGFYEQYF. This chain uses TRBV27 with TRBJ2-7; maybe TRBD1 (6 bases). Germline loops: CDR1 MNHEY, CDR2 SMNVEV (reference sequence). Trimming stripped 6 bases from V and 3 bases from J, with 15 bases between. The CDR3 is made up of 14 amino acids.

This clone was observed a handful of times. This CDR3 is CASSTSGQETQYF. DNA of the CDR3: TGTGCCAGCAGTACTAGCGGACAAGAGACCCAGTACTTC. The chain links TRBV12-3 or TRBV12-4 to TRBJ2-5, with TRBD2 identical over 8 bases. Germline trimming cut 5 bases from V and 2 bases from J; bases unmatched to any gene: 1. CDR3 length: 13 residues.

The V and J genes are TRBV10-1 and TRBJ1-1; perhaps TRBD1 as D (6 bases). The germline gives CDR1 WNHNN, CDR2 SYGVQD (reference sequence). The CDR3 has 11 residues. Deletions cut 8 bases from V and 11 bases from J, with 15 bases between. In nucleotides, the CDR3 is TGCGCCAGCTCCCCCCGGACAGCGGCTTTCTTT. Translated, it gives CASSPRTAAFF.

In DNA form, the CDR3 reads TGTGCCAGCAGCCTTGACGTGACTTACCAGTTCTTC. It translates to CASSLDVTYQFF. The chain has TRBV7-9 and TRBJ2-1; no firm D call. CDR3 length: 12 residues. Germline V gene lookup returns CDR1 SEHNR and CDR2 FQNEAQ (reference sequence). With 5 bases removed from V and 13 bases from J, the gap between germline ends came to 15 bases.

The rearrangement links TRBV7-2 to TRBJ1-1; no firm D call. Germline CDR1 is SGHTA and CDR2 is FQGNSA. V was pared by 1 base and J by 7 bases, with 10 bases between. The CDR3 length is 13 residues. The CDR3, as DNA: TGTGCCAGCAGCTTAGGTTTCGGGATTGAAGCTTTCTTT. It yields the protein CASSLGFGIEAFF.

This chain uses TRBV29-1 with TRBJ1-2; D is unresolved. Germline V gives CDR1 SQVTM, CDR2 ANQGSEA. This CDR3 is 13 amino acids long. V was clipped by 0 bases and J by 4 bases, with 9 bases between them. CDR3 in amino acids: CSVEDRSLYGYTF. For the CDR3, the DNA is TGCAGCGTTGAAGATCGAAGCCTCTATGGCTACACCTTC.

The chain couples TRBV10-2 to TRBJ2-5; D is possibly TRBD1 (5 bases). CDR1 WSHSY and CDR2 SAAADI come from the germline V gene. Trimming pared 8 bases from V and 2 bases from J, leaving 12 bases between. This CDR3 is 13 amino acids long. In nucleotides, the CDR3 is TGCGCCAGCTACCGCCGACAGCAAGAGACCCAGTACTTC. Translated: CASYRRQQETQYF.

This clone was detected only a few times. This sample includes further DNA sequences coding for the same CDR3. CDR3 sequence: CASSPGQGSYNEQFF. The CDR3 coding sequence is TGTGCCAGCAGTCCCGGACAGGGCTCCTACAATGAGCAGTTCTTC. This sequence joins TRBV6-4 and TRBJ2-1, with 8 bases that match TRBD1. Germline lookup yields CDR1 MRHNA and CDR2 SNTAGT. The CDR3 is 15 amino acids. With V trimmed by 5 bases and J by 0 bases, 3 bases remained unmatched.

This clone turned up a few times. The rearrangement uses TRBV6-1 and TRBJ1-5, with TRBD1 matching 7 bases. Germline CDR1 reads MNHNS; CDR2 reads SASEGT. The V and J ends lost 3 bases and 2 bases, in that order; junction bases with no gene match: 16. This CDR3 region has 19 residues. CDR3 protein: CASSDKAGGVTVGNQPQHF. CDR3 in DNA: TGTGCCAGCAGTGATAAGGCAGGGGGAGTAACCGTCGGCAATCAGCCCCAGCATTTT.

In its sample, this clone was seen once. The V and J genes are TRBV9 and TRBJ1-4; D remains unclear. The CDR3 is made up of 15 amino acids. V was clipped by 0 bases and J by 8 bases, with 14 bases between them. CDR1 SGDLS and CDR2 YYNGEE come from the germline V gene. Here the CDR3 DNA reads TGTGCCAGCAGCGTAGCCGGGAGACATGGGGAAAAACTGTTTTTT. This gives the protein CASSVAGRHGEKLFF.

The chain joins TRBV24-1 to TRBJ2-1; the D gene is possibly TRBD2 (6 bases). The CDR3 spans 15 residues. The V gene's germline CDR1 is KGHDR and CDR2 SFDVKD. V was pared by 5 bases and J by 0 bases, with 10 bases between. CDR3 DNA: TGTGCCACCAGTGTGCGGGACGCCTCCTACAATGAGCAGTTCTTC. Its translation: CATSVRDASYNEQFF.

In its sample, this clone was seen once. DNA for the CDR3: TGTGCCACCAGCAGAGCCCCCGGGTCCGGCTCCTACGAGCAGTACTTC. Amino acids: CATSRAPGSGSYEQYF. The chain couples TRBV15 to TRBJ2-7; D gene uncertain. This CDR3 comprises 16 residues. CDR1 is LNHNV and CDR2 is YYDKDF in the germline V gene (reference sequence). V lost 1 base to trimming and J lost 0 bases, with 13 bases between them.

The V call is TRBV6-5, the J call TRBJ1-2; D is uncertain. The CDR3 covers 15 residues. In germline, CDR1 is MNHEY, CDR2 SVGAGI. Between the trimmed V and J ends, which lost 6 bases and 6 bases, there was a span of 20 bases. DNA of the CDR3: TGTGCCAGCAGATCGTCGCGGGAGGAGAGAAATGGCTACACCTTC. Translation: CASRSSREERNGYTF.

The chain recombines TRBV19 with TRBJ2-1; tentatively, D is TRBD1 (5 bases). From germline, CDR1 is LNHDA and CDR2 SQIVND (reference sequence). CDR3 size: 13 residues. The CDR3 DNA sequence: TGTGCTTCGAGCGACCAGGGCAGGTATGAGCAGTTCTTC. This sequence encodes CASSDQGRYEQFF.

The gene calls are TRBV12-2 and TRBJ1-2. TRBV12-2 is designated a pseudogene. The CDR3 sequence is 14 residues long. This CDR3 reads CARAGRDELYGYTF. The CDR3 DNA is TGTGCGCGGGCGGGGAGAGATGAGCTCTATGGCTACACCTTC.

This chain joins TRBV6-5 and TRBJ1-4; 8 nucleotides agree with TRBD1. CDR1 is MNHEY and CDR2 is SVGAGI in the germline V gene. The CDR3 contains 14 residues. J gave up 6 bases and V 6 bases, and 6 bases lay outside the gene matches. CDR3 DNA sequence: TGTGCCAGCAGGACAAACAGGGGGGATGAAAAACTGTTTTTT. This encodes CASRTNRGDEKLFF.

The genes are TRBV7-9 and TRBJ1-2, with D hard to call. CDR1 and CDR2 from the germline V gene are SEHNR and FQNEAQ (reference sequence). Between the trimmed V and J ends, which lost 5 bases and 6 bases, there was a span of 7 bases. The CDR3 has 11 residues. CDR3 sequence (DNA): TGTGCCAGCAGCCCCTCGGATGGCTACACCTTC. This codes for CASSPSDGYTF. Drawing the rest from reference TRBV7-9 and TRBJ1-2, the complete variable domain is DTGVSQNPRHKITKRGQNVTFRCDPISEHNRLYWYRQTLGQGPEFLTYFQNEAQLEKSRLLSDRFSAERPKGSFSTLEIQRTEQGDSAMYLCASSPSDGYTFGSGTRLTVV.

The chain recombines TRBV5-4 with TRBJ2-5; TRBD2 matches 10 bases. The germline gives CDR1 SGHNT, CDR2 YYREEE (reference sequence). The CDR3 covers 15 residues. V trimming: 4 bases; J trimming: 3 bases; junction bases outside the gene matches: 6. CDR3 in amino acids: CASSRSGREEETQYF. The CDR3 DNA is TGTGCCAGCAGCCGCAGCGGGAGGGAAGAAGAGACCCAGTACTTC.

The CDR3 reads CASATQAKAPTNEKLFF. CDR3 DNA: TGTGCCAGCGCAACCCAGGCTAAGGCCCCAACTAATGAAAAACTGTTTTTT. The chain couples TRBV18 to TRBJ1-4; D remains ambiguous. This CDR3 has 17 residues. The germline V gene encodes CDR1 KGHSH and CDR2 LQKENI. Trimming left V 8 bases short and J 0 bases short, with 19 bases between. The full variable domain, its missing parts supplied by reference TRBV18 and TRBJ1-4, is NAGVMQNPRHLVRRRGQEARLRCSPMKGHSHVYWYRQLPEEGLKFMVYLQKENIIDESGMPKERFSAEFPKEGPSILRIQQVVRGDSAAYFCASATQAKAPTNEKLFFGSGTQLSVL.

There are a few counts of this clone. J is TRBJ2-1 and V is TRBV5-6; D perhaps matches TRBD1 (6 bases). Trimming took 2 bases from V and 2 from J, leaving 8 bases between them. This CDR3 has 14 residues. Per germline, CDR1 SGHDT and CDR2 YYEEEE. The CDR3, as DNA: TGTGCCAGCAGCTTCAGGGGACCCTACAATGAGCAGTTCTTC. Its protein product is CASSFRGPYNEQFF.

The V and J genes are TRBV6-2 or TRBV6-3 and TRBJ1-2, with 9 bases lining up with TRBD1. This CDR3 has 14 amino acids. Germline assignment: CDR1 MNHEY and CDR2 SVGEGT. V lost 5 bases, J lost 8 bases, and 9 bases stayed unmatched. CDR3 loop: CASSAGQGLRGYTF. CDR3 in DNA: TGTGCCAGCAGTGCAGGACAGGGGCTTCGAGGCTACACCTTC.

V gene TRBV28 combines with J gene TRBJ2-2; D may be TRBD2 (5 bases). Deletions cut 2 bases from V and 3 bases from J, with 10 bases between. Germline V gene sequence: CDR1 MDHEN, CDR2 SYDVKM. There are 15 residues in the CDR3. As DNA, the CDR3 is TGTGCCAGCAGTTTAAACGGGATCCACACCGGGGAGCTGTTTTTT. This sequence encodes CASSLNGIHTGELFF. The whole variable domain, remainder taken from reference TRBV28 and TRBJ2-2, is DVKVTQSSRYLVKRTGEKVFLECVQDMDHENMFWYRQDPGLGLRLIYFSYDVKMKEKGDIPEGYSVSREKKERFSLILESASTNQTSMYLCASSLNGIHTGELFFGEGSRLTVL.

The chain is built from TRBV11-2 and TRBJ2-2; 14 bases map to TRBD2. With V trimmed by 0 bases and J by 6 bases, 0 bases remained unmatched. Germline assignment: CDR1 SGHAT and CDR2 FQNNGV. The CDR3 covers 16 residues. This chain's CDR3 is CASSLETSGRAGELFF. The CDR3 DNA follows: TGTGCCAGCAGCTTAGAGACTAGCGGGAGGGCCGGGGAGCTGTTTTTT.

The gene calls are TRBV5-4 and TRBJ2-1; possibly TRBD2 for D (7 bases). V lost 2 bases and J 6 bases, leaving 15 bases between the germline ends. This CDR3 has 15 amino acids. The germline gives CDR1 SGHNT, CDR2 YYREEE (reference sequence). The CDR3 bases are TGTGCCAGCAGCTTTGGGGGCGGGGGCCCCAATGAGCAGTTCTTC. As protein: CASSFGGGGPNEQFF.

This clone came up once. The rearrangement joins TRBV11-2 to TRBJ1-5; 11 bases are a match to TRBD1. The length of the CDR3 is 15 residues. The germline V gene encodes CDR1 SGHAT and CDR2 FQNNGV. The junction had 5 bases not matched to a gene; V was cut back by 4 bases and J by 6 bases. In nucleotides, the CDR3 is TGTGCCAGCAGCTCGGACAGGGGGCAGGGTCAGCCCCAGCATTTT. Amino acids: CASSSDRGQGQPQHF.